This passage covers 15 T cell receptor beta chains from one sample sequenced in a study of T cell responses to AZD1222 COVID-19 vaccine. Libraries were prepared by immunoSEQ multiplex PCR; TCRdb keeps only in-frame clonotypes and omits some of them. The sample includes 140,000 to 150,000 clones, about 81% of them seen just once. This specimen was peripheral blood, taken on day 0 of MenACWY control vaccination. These receptors came from an adult in good health.

The CDR3 spells CASSPKHPRGTDTQYF. Written as DNA, the CDR3 is TGTGCCAGCAGTCCCAAACACCCAAGGGGCACAGATACGCAGTATTTT. The chain has TRBV28 and TRBJ2-3; D ambiguous. Trimming pared 5 bases from V and 1 base from J, leaving 16 bases between. CDR1 is MDHEN and CDR2 is SYDVKM in the germline V gene. The CDR3 length is 16 residues.

The CDR3 DNA reads as TGTGCCAGCAGTTACAGGAAGTCTTTTAATTCACCCCTCCACTTT. Translated, it gives CASSYRKSFNSPLHF. The rearrangement links TRBV28 to TRBJ1-6, with D possibly matching TRBD1 (5 bases). Trimming stripped 4 bases from V and 6 bases from J, with 13 bases between. The CDR3 has 15 amino acids. CDR1 and CDR2 (germline): MDHEN, SYDVKM.

The gene calls are TRBV5-4 and TRBJ1-2; maybe TRBD1 (5 bases). CDR1 is SGHNT, CDR2 YYREEE, per germline (reference sequence). CDR3 length: 19 residues. The germline V and J ends were trimmed by 0 bases and 4 bases, with 25 bases remaining between them. This chain's CDR3 is CASSLDRAGIKDSSYGYTF. As DNA, the CDR3 is TGTGCCAGCAGCTTGGATCGGGCAGGGATTAAAGATTCAAGCTATGGCTACACCTTC.

The genes are TRBV7-2 and TRBJ2-7; tentative D call: TRBD2 (6 bases). Trimming cost V 0 bases and J 2 bases, with 11 bases left between them. Germline CDR1 SGHTA, CDR2 FQGNSA. The CDR3 has 15 residues. DNA of the CDR3: TGTGCCAGCAGCTTAGCGCAGTCGGGGGCCTACGAGCAGTACTTC. Its protein is CASSLAQSGAYEQYF.

The V and J genes are TRBV4-2 and TRBJ2-7; 8 bases fit TRBD2. V dropped 0 bases and J dropped 2; count of bases not matched to a gene: 6. Germline CDR1 is LGHNA and CDR2 is YNFKEQ. CDR3 length equals 16 residues. DNA of the CDR3: TGTGCCAGCAGCCAAGAGGGGCTGCGGGGGGCCTACGAGCAGTACTTC. Amino acid sequence: CASSQEGLRGAYEQYF.

This rearrangement joins TRBV7-8 to TRBJ1-1; no clear D. Germline CDR1 is SGHVS and CDR2 is FQNEAQ. V lost 0 bases and J lost 1, with 15 bases in between. The CDR3 is made up of 17 amino acids. CDR3 in DNA: TGTGCCAGCAGCTTAGCGTCGGGGTACGAGTGGAACACTGAAGCTTTCTTT. This encodes CASSLASGYEWNTEAFF.

The chain couples TRBV23-1 to TRBJ2-2, with 8 nucleotides matching TRBD1. TRBV23-1 is an ORF for which the function is uncertain. The CDR3 runs to 14 residues. The trim removed 4 bases at V and 6 bases at J, leaving 4 bases unmatched. The CDR3 DNA follows: TGCGCCAGCAGTCCGGACAGGGCAGCCGGGGAGCTGTTTTTT. Residues: CASSPDRAAGELFF.

This clone was counted a single time. The chain couples TRBV19 to TRBJ1-4; unclear D gene. The CDR3 contains 14 residues. The germline gives CDR1 LNHDA, CDR2 SQIVND (reference sequence). Trimming pared 6 bases from V and 0 bases from J, leaving 8 bases between. The CDR3 bases are TGTGCCAGTAGGGAAGAGGCAACTAATGAAAAACTGTTTTTT. It is translated as CASREEATNEKLFF.

The chain uses TRBV2 and TRBJ1-6; D call uncertain. V was cut by 6 bases and J by 7 bases, with 10 bases left in between. The CDR3 sequence is 13 residues long. CDR1 is SNHLY and CDR2 is FYNNEI in the germline V gene. CDR3 loop: CASRIASNSPLHF. As DNA, the CDR3 is TGTGCCAGCAGAATAGCCAGCAATTCACCCCTCCACTTT.

This clone was observed a single time. This chain uses TRBV9 with TRBJ1-3, with TRBD1 as a possible D gene (6 bases). Germline CDR1 and CDR2: SGDLS and YYNGEE. CDR3 size: 15 residues. V was pared by 0 bases and J by 2 bases, with 9 bases between. The DNA of the CDR3 is TGTGCCAGCAGCGTAGATCAGGGGCCTGGAAACACCATATATTTT. It specifies CASSVDQGPGNTIYF.

The gene calls are TRBV19 and TRBJ2-1; D remains unclear. Germline loops: CDR1 LNHDA, CDR2 SQIVND (reference sequence). This CDR3 contains 13 residues. Trimming left V 1 base short and J 7 bases short, with 8 bases between. Here the CDR3 reads CASSIAPGNEQFF. The CDR3, as DNA: TGTGCCAGTAGTATAGCCCCTGGGAATGAGCAGTTCTTC.

This rearrangement joins TRBV6-5 to TRBJ2-5; D uncertain. Germline V CDR1 and CDR2: MNHEY, SVGAGI. The CDR3 covers 14 residues. V lost 8 bases, J lost 1 base, and 14 bases lay in between. The CDR3 is CASGRRSAQETQYF. The CDR3 DNA sequence: TGTGCCAGCGGACGACGGTCAGCCCAAGAGACCCAGTACTTC.

V and J are TRBV4-2 and TRBJ2-2, with TRBD2 matching over 9 bases. In germline, CDR1 is LGHNA, CDR2 YNFKEQ. V lost 0 bases and J lost 6; bases outside the gene matches: 8. The length of the CDR3 is 17 residues. The CDR3 DNA reads as TGTGCCAGCAGCCAAGAGCGGGGGGGCTATACTGCCGGGGAGCTGTTTTTT. Encoded protein: CASSQERGGYTAGELFF.

This clone was detected only once. Here the CDR3 DNA reads TGTGCCAGCAGCTCGGGGAAGTGGAAGTCCACAGATACGCAGTATTTT. Translation: CASSSGKWKSTDTQYF. The rearrangement links TRBV14 to TRBJ2-3; weak D call: TRBD2 (5 bases). Per the germline V gene, CDR1 is SGHDN and CDR2 is FVKESK. Trimming took 5 bases from V and 2 from J, leaving 17 bases between them. The CDR3 covers 16 residues.

The chain recombines TRBV10-1 with TRBJ2-3; D is tentatively TRBD1 or TRBD2 (5 bases each). The germline V gene encodes CDR1 WNHNN and CDR2 SYGVQD (reference sequence). The V end lost 8 bases, the J end lost 4 bases, and 16 bases lay between the germline ends. The CDR3 runs to 14 residues. The CDR3 is CASARDARSDTQYF. CDR3 bases: TGCGCCAGCGCCCGGGACGCAAGATCAGATACGCAGTATTTT.